These T cell receptor beta chains were read from a single sample in a study of blood T cell repertoires in COVID-19. Clones were read by immunoSEQ multiplex PCR, and TCRdb kept only the in-frame ones, dropping some. Here the sample spans about 320,000 clones, around nine tenths being singletons. The sequencing sample was made of PBMCs or T cells enriched from blood (not recorded which). The source of these receptors is a man aged 60 to 75 who had recovered from COVID-19. CDR3s include the opening cysteine and the closing phenylalanine or tryptophan. The order of the fields is clone size, J gene, CDR3 length, V gene, D gene, CDR3 DNA, CDR3 protein. The D gene is left open where the match is weak. Some rows have no size entry. The others give once, few or many, or a class for an expanded clone.

>-|TRBJ1-6|13|TRBV27|-
TGTGCCAGCAGTTGGGCCGAGAATTCACCCCTCCACTTT
CASSWAENSPLHF
>-|TRBJ2-7|15|TRBV5-1|-
TGCGCCAGCAGCATGATGGGTCAGGGGCCGCGGGAGCAGTACTTC
CASSMMGQGPREQYF
>few|TRBJ1-5|13|TRBV7-3|-
TGTGCCAGCAGCTTTCAGGCAGATCAGCCCCAGCATTTT
CASSFQADQPQHF
>-|TRBJ2-7|13|TRBV11-2|-
TGTGCCAGCAGCTTAGGTGACAACTACGAGCAGTACTTC
CASSLGDNYEQYF
>-|TRBJ1-5|12|TRBV29-1|TRBD1
TGCAGCGTTACAGGGGAGAATCAGCCCCAGCATTTT
CSVTGENQPQHF
>-|TRBJ2-7|14|TRBV7-2|-
TGTGCCAGCAGCTTACACGCCAGCGGCTACGAGCAGTACTTC
CASSLHASGYEQYF
>-|TRBJ2-5|14|TRBV6-5|TRBD2
TGTGCCAGCAAAGGACTAGCGGGAGTCGAGACCCAGTACTTC
CASKGLAGVETQYF
>-|TRBJ2-7|14|TRBV7-2|TRBD1
TGTGCCAGCAGCTGGGACAGGGGGCCCTACGAGCAGTACTTC
CASSWDRGPYEQYF
>-|TRBJ1-5|14|TRBV30|TRBD1
TGTGCCTGGAGCCCGGGACAGGGCAATCAGCCCCAGCATTTT
CAWSPGQGNQPQHF
>-|TRBJ2-7|12|TRBV2|TRBD2
TGTGCCAGCAACGACGCGGGGGGTGGGCAGTACTTC
CASNDAGGGQYF
>-|TRBJ2-7|14|TRBV7-8|TRBD1
TGTGCCAGCAGAGGGAATCCGGGACAGGGCGAGCAGTACTTC
CASRGNPGQGEQYF
>-|TRBJ2-2|14|TRBV5-1|-
TGCGCCAGCAGCTTGGCACAGGGTTCCGGGGAGCTGTTTTTT
CASSLAQGSGELFF
>-|TRBJ1-4|15|TRBV4-1|-
TGCGCCAGCAGCCAAGATCGGGTAACTAATGAAAAACTGTTTTTT
CASSQDRVTNEKLFF
>-|TRBJ2-7|15|TRBV5-4|TRBD2
TGTGCCAGCAGCTTGAGTTCCAGCGGGAGTCAAGAGCAGTACTTC
CASSLSSSGSQEQYF
>-|TRBJ1-3|17|TRBV5-1|TRBD1
TGCGCCAGCAGCAGGGACGACAGGGGAGGCGCTGGAAACACCATATATTTT
CASSRDDRGGAGNTIYF
>-|TRBJ2-3|13|TRBV2|TRBD2
TGTGCCAGCGGGAGCGGGGCAGGAGATACGCAGTATTTT
CASGSGAGDTQYF
>few|TRBJ1-2|13|TRBV7-9|TRBD1
TGTGCCAGCAGCCAGGACAGGGTCGGTGGCTACACCTTC
CASSQDRVGGYTF
>-|TRBJ1-1|15|TRBV7-8|TRBD1
TGTGCCAGCAGCCTTTACAGGGGGGACAAGACTGAAGCTTTCTTT
CASSLYRGDKTEAFF
>once|TRBJ1-1|13|TRBV7-3|TRBD1
TGTGCCAGCACCCAGACAGGGATCACTGAAGCTTTCTTT
CASTQTGITEAFF
>-|TRBJ1-4|18|TRBV28|-
TGTGCCAGCAGTTTATTTCGGGGAGTAGCCGGGGAGAATGAAAAACTGTTTTTT
CASSLFRGVAGENEKLFF
>-|TRBJ2-7|16|TRBV5-5|-
TGTGCCAGCAGCTTAGACAGGTTTGTAATAACCTACGAGCAGTACTTC
CASSLDRFVITYEQYF
>-|TRBJ2-7|15|TRBV18|TRBD2
TGTGCCAGCTCACCTCTAGCGGGAGGGTCGGACGAGCAGTACTTC
CASSPLAGGSDEQYF
>-|TRBJ2-3|19|TRBV7-2|TRBD2
TGTGCCAGCAGCTTAGTAGGCAGATTCGGGAGGTTCAGCACAGATACGCAGTATTTT
CASSLVGRFGRFSTDTQYF
>-|TRBJ1-4|16|TRBV5-4|TRBD1
TGTGCCAGCAGCTTGGCCCAGGGGGCGACGGATGAAAAACTGTTTTTT
CASSLAQGATDEKLFF
>-|TRBJ2-1|16|TRBV18|TRBD1
TGTGCCAGCTCACCGCTTGACAGGGGAGCCTACAATGAGCAGTTCTTC
CASSPLDRGAYNEQFF
>few|TRBJ2-7|13|TRBV9|-
TGTGCCAGCAGCGTAGGGAGCTCCTACGAGCAGTACTTC
CASSVGSSYEQYF
>-|TRBJ1-1|15|TRBV7-2|-
TGTGCCAGCAGCTTAGGAGGCTCAAGTGGGACTGAAGCTTTCTTT
CASSLGGSSGTEAFF
>-|TRBJ1-3|16|TRBV18|TRBD1
TGTGCCAGCTCATCGACAGGGCTGTGGTCTGGAAACACCATATATTTT
CASSSTGLWSGNTIYF
>-|TRBJ2-3|14|TRBV27|-
TGTGCCAGCAGTTTCCTCCCAGTGACAGATACGCAGTATTTT
CASSFLPVTDTQYF
>few|TRBJ2-1|15|TRBV9|-
TGTGCCAGCAGCGTAGGTAGGGGCTCCTACAATGAGCAGTTCTTC
CASSVGRGSYNEQFF
>once|TRBJ2-7|14|TRBV5-5|-
TGTGCCAGCAGCTTGTTATCCAGTTCCTACGAGCAGTACTTC
CASSLLSSSYEQYF
>-|TRBJ2-2|17|TRBV5-1|TRBD2
TGCGCCAGCAGCTTGAGTACCGCGGGAGTACCCACCGGGGAGCTGTTTTTT
CASSLSTAGVPTGELFF
>-|TRBJ1-5|15|TRBV6-1|-
TGTGCCAGCAGTGAGGGTACCAGGGTGGACCAGCCCCAGCATTTT
CASSEGTRVDQPQHF
>-|TRBJ2-1|15|TRBV9|-
TGTGCCAGCAGCGTATCAGGCGGGGTTAACAATGAGCAGTTCTTC
CASSVSGGVNNEQFF
>-|TRBJ1-2|13|TRBV12-3/TRBV12-4|-
TGTGCCAGCAGCCTCAGGGTATCGGATGGCTACACCTTC
CASSLRVSDGYTF
>-|TRBJ2-1|14|TRBV15|-
TGTGCCACCAGCGGGCCCTCCGCCCACAATGAGCAGTTCTTC
CATSGPSAHNEQFF
>-|TRBJ2-1|17|TRBV15|TRBD2
TGTGCCACCAGCAGAGATAGGCCGGGACTAGCGGGAGGCCTGCAGTTCTTC
CATSRDRPGLAGGLQFF
>-|TRBJ2-1|17|TRBV24-1|TRBD2
TGTGCCACCAGTGATTTGCACTCTAGCGGAGCCGACAATGAGCAGTTCTTC
CATSDLHSSGADNEQFF
>few|TRBJ2-7|15|TRBV27|TRBD2
TGTGCCAGCAGTTTATCGAGCGGGAGGACCTACGAGCAGTACTTC
CASSLSSGRTYEQYF
>few|TRBJ1-2|13|TRBV19|-
TGTGCCAGTAGTATAGCGCAGGGGTCTGGCTACACCTTC
CASSIAQGSGYTF
>-|TRBJ2-1|11|TRBV29-1|-
TGCAGCGCCACAACAAACAATGAGCAGTTCTTC
CSATTNNEQFF
>-|TRBJ2-7|17|TRBV11-2|TRBD1
TGTGCCAGCAGTCCCGGACAGGGGGCACGAGACTCCTACGAGCAGTACTTC
CASSPGQGARDSYEQYF